This T cell receptor (beta chain) was sequenced during a study of T-cell memory formation after mild COVID-19. General observations from the study: Certain responding clones were present in pre-infection memory, suggesting participation of cross-reactive memory. Clones that contracted from day 15 to 85 had balanced CD4/CD8; later expanders were CD4+ biased.

The sample holds a few counts of this clonotype. Its cognate antigen is unknown. Germline-derived CDR1 and CDR2 are SQVTM and ANQGSEA. This CDR3 region has 14 residues. V was shortened by 3 bases and J by 2 bases, with 12 bases between the two germline ends. TCRdb reprocessed the 5' RACE reads via MiXCR and lists one record per CDR3 protein. The sample includes around 300,000 distinct CDR3 sequences, under 15% of them seen just once. Sequencing was done on a sample of PBMCs or a T cell subset sorted from them (not recorded which). This receptor was identified in a man between 18 and 35 years old who had mild COVID-19 (a few samples of this study predate the infection). Cell type and time point are not known. The chain combines TRBV29-1 with TRBJ2-3; D call uncertain. The DNA for the CDR3 is TGCAGCGTTGATGACCTGGACCCCACAGATACGCAGTATTTT. Amino acid sequence: CSVDDLDPTDTQYF.